The rows below give T cell receptor beta chains drawn from one sample of a study of early T cells in non-severe SARS-CoV-2 infection. TCRdb used MiXCR to reprocess the 5' RACE reads, holding one entry per CDR3 protein. Found here are 30,000 to 40,000 distinct CDR3 sequences, 8% to 9.5% of them singletons; the top ten hold roughly an eighth. Input material: whole blood. The receptor source for this set is an adult who was a healthcare worker with PCR-confirmed SARS-CoV-2 infection or an uninfected control (not recorded which). The CDR3 runs from the conserved cysteine through the conserved F or W. D genes are given only for firm matches. Clone size is stated in some rows and not others, as once, few, many or a class when expanded.

many - TRBJ1-1 TRBV28 TGTGCCAGCAGTTGGGGGGGGGCCTTAGAAGCTTTCTTT CASSWGGALEAFF
many TRBD1 TRBJ1-1 TRBV24-1 TGTGCCACCAGTGATCCCGGGACAGGGCATACTGAAGCTTTCTTT CATSDPGTGHTEAFF
few - TRBJ2-7 TRBV6-1 TGTGCCAGCAGTGACAGCCCTGGTGACAGCGAGCAGTACTTC CASSDSPGDSEQYF
many TRBD2 TRBJ2-1 TRBV12-3/TRBV12-4 TGTGCCAGCAGTAGGGCGGGGGGTACACGCTCCTACAATGAGCAGTTCTTC CASSRAGGTRSYNEQFF
many - TRBJ1-4 TRBV3-1 TGTGCCAGCAGCCAATCCGCAAGTCGCGAAAAACTGTTTTTT CASSQSASREKLFF
many - TRBJ2-7 TRBV7-9 TGTGCCAGCAGCCTCGGAGGAGGGACCATCTACGAGCAGTACTTC CASSLGGGTIYEQYF
few - TRBJ2-7 TRBV7-9 TGTGCCAGCAGCTTAAGGGATTGGGGCAGGGCTCTCGACGAGCAGTACTTC CASSLRDWGRALDEQYF
many TRBD1 TRBJ1-1 TRBV20-1 TGCAGTGCTAGGAAGGGGGCGAGGACTGAAGCTTTCTTT CSARKGARTEAFF
many - TRBJ2-6 TRBV15 TGTGCCACCAGCAGAGGGAATTACGGGGCCAACGTCCTGACTTTC CATSRGNYGANVLTF
many TRBD1 TRBJ2-4 TRBV25-1 TGTGCCAGCAGTGACGACACAGGGGACGGGATTCAGTACTTC CASSDDTGDGIQYF
- - TRBJ1-1 TRBV7-9 TGTGCCAGCAGCTTTGTCCACACTGAAGCTTTCTTT CASSFVHTEAFF
many TRBD2 TRBJ2-5 TRBV7-9 TGTGCCAGCAGCTTAGCTAGCGGGGGGCCACAAGAGACCCAGTACTTC CASSLASGGPQETQYF
hyperexpanded - TRBJ2-2 TRBV7-3 TGTGCCAGCAGCTTAGGGCAAGAGACCGGGGAGCTGTTTTTT CASSLGQETGELFF
many TRBD2 TRBJ2-5 TRBV7-3 TGTGCCAGCAGCTCGAGCGGGGGGGCCTGGGAGACCCAGTACTTC CASSSSGGAWETQYF
- - TRBJ2-5 TRBV24-1 TGTGCCACCAGTGATTCTTACAGACAAGAGACCCAGTACTTC CATSDSYRQETQYF
many - TRBJ2-2 TRBV6-2/TRBV6-3 TGTGCCAGCAGTTACCGGCCTACTTGGGACGGGGAGCTGTTTTTT CASSYRPTWDGELFF
many - TRBJ1-4 TRBV19 TGTGCCAGTAGTCCAGGGCTCGCTAATGAAAAACTGTTTTTT CASSPGLANEKLFF
many TRBD1 TRBJ2-6 TRBV6-2/TRBV6-3 TGTGCCAGCAGTAGCCGGACAGGGTACTCCTCTGGGGCCAACGTCCTGACTTTC CASSSRTGYSSGANVLTF
- - TRBJ2-1 TRBV7-2 TGTGCCAGCAGCTGGTACAATGAGCAGTTCTTC CASSWYNEQFF
- - TRBJ1-5 TRBV15 TGTGCCACCAGCAGAGATCCTCGGGGCAGGGCCCGTCAGCCCCAGCATTTT CATSRDPRGRARQPQHF
- TRBD1 TRBJ2-5 TRBV20-1 TGCAGTGCTAGCCCGGGACAGACCACCAAAGAGACCCAGTACTTC CSASPGQTTKETQYF
many - TRBJ1-1 TRBV7-9 TGTGCCAGCAGCATACTACAGGGAACAGCTTTCTTT CASSILQGTAFF
many TRBD1 TRBJ1-2 TRBV14 TGTGCCAGCAGCCAAGGTTCCAATCCAGGGGGCGCCTACTATGGCTACACCTTC CASSQGSNPGGAYYGYTF
- - TRBJ2-1 TRBV20-1 TGCAGCGCCGAGGGGCGAGGCCCTCGGGATGAGCAGTTCTTC CSAEGRGPRDEQFF
many TRBD1 TRBJ2-7 TRBV7-9 TGTGCCACCGAGGGACAGCCATTCTACGAGCAGTACTTC CATEGQPFYEQYF
many - TRBJ1-1 TRBV7-9 TGTGCCAGCAGCCCGAAGACTGAAGCTTTCTTT CASSPKTEAFF
many - TRBJ2-5 TRBV5-1 TGCGCCAGCAGCTTACTACCGCCGGAGACCCAGTACTTC CASSLLPPETQYF
- - TRBJ2-1 TRBV7-6 TGTGCCAGCAGCTCAAGGAGCTCCTACAATGAGCAGTTCTTC CASSSRSSYNEQFF
many - TRBJ2-7 TRBV5-1 TGCGCCAGCAGCTTGGCCTCCACAGGACTGACCTACGAGCAGTACTTC CASSLASTGLTYEQYF
few TRBD1 TRBJ1-6 TRBV7-8 TGTGCCAGCAGCTTTTCACAGGGGAACTCACCCCTCCACTTT CASSFSQGNSPLHF
many TRBD1 TRBJ2-7 TRBV12-3/TRBV12-4 TGTGCCAGCACCTCGACAGGGATGCGACTCGGAGAGCAGTACTTC CASTSTGMRLGEQYF
many - TRBJ2-3 TRBV9 TGTGCCAGCAGCGTAATAGGGGCAGCAGATACGCAGTATTTT CASSVIGAADTQYF
- - TRBJ2-4 TRBV12-3/TRBV12-4 TGTGCCAGCAGTTTAGGGCAGGGAGTAGGGAACATTCAGTACTTC CASSLGQGVGNIQYF
- - TRBJ2-1 TRBV7-2 TGTGCCAGCAGCGAGCCGGGACTCGCATACAATGAGCAGTTCTTC CASSEPGLAYNEQFF
- - TRBJ2-3 TRBV12-5 TGTGCTAGTAACCTTGCCACATACACAGATACGCAGTATTTT CASNLATYTDTQYF
- - TRBJ2-3 TRBV7-2 TGTGCCAGCAGCTTACTGACTAACACAGATACGCAGTATTTT CASSLLTNTDTQYF
many - TRBJ1-5 TRBV7-2 TGTGCCAGCAGCTTGACAGCTGATCAGCCCCAGCATTTT CASSLTADQPQHF
many - TRBJ2-5 TRBV5-5 TGTGCCAGCAGCTTCGATAAAGAGACCCAGTACTTC CASSFDKETQYF
many - TRBJ1-2 TRBV6-5 TGTGCCAGCAGTTACTCTCGGGGGACTGGCTACACCTTC CASSYSRGTGYTF
- - TRBJ1-4 TRBV7-8 TGTGCCAGCAGCCCCAGGGGACTCAATGAAAAACTGTTTTTT CASSPRGLNEKLFF
medium-sized - TRBJ2-3 TRBV7-2 TGTGCCAGCAGCTTAAGGGTTGCTAGCGCAGATACGCAGTATTTT CASSLRVASADTQYF
many - TRBJ2-1 TRBV24-1 TGTGCCACCAGTGACCGGGCTTGGGGAAGCTCCTACAATGAGCAGTTCTTC CATSDRAWGSSYNEQFF
many - TRBJ1-6 TRBV18 TGTGCCAGCTTATCCAGGCTTAATTCACCCCTCCACTTT CASLSRLNSPLHF
many - TRBJ1-5 TRBV7-8 TGTGCCAGCACCTTGGGGGGCAATCAGCCCCAGCATTTT CASTLGGNQPQHF
many - TRBJ1-1 TRBV6-2/TRBV6-3 TGTGCCAGCAGCCGGGTTACCCATGAAGCTTTCTTT CASSRVTHEAFF
many - TRBJ2-3 TRBV20-1 TGCAGTGCGAAAGGCGAGTCGGGCACAGATACGCAGTATTTT CSAKGESGTDTQYF
medium-sized - TRBJ1-1 TRBV7-3 TGTGCCAGCAGCAAGAAGGTGGGGGGCCCCTCCCTGAACACTGAAGCTTTCTTT CASSKKVGGPSLNTEAFF
few - TRBJ2-7 TRBV7-2 TGTGCCAGCAGCATTGGGTCCGGGGTTTCCTACGAGCAGTACTTC CASSIGSGVSYEQYF
many - TRBJ1-2 TRBV11-1 TGTGCCAGCAGCACCTCTTCTGGACTGTTTTACGGCTACACCTTC CASSTSSGLFYGYTF
- TRBD1 TRBJ1-2 TRBV29-1 TGCAGCGTTGCGGACAGGGATGGCTACACCTTC CSVADRDGYTF
many - TRBJ2-3 TRBV24-1 TGTGCCACCAGTGACCCTACCGGGGTTCAAACAGATACGCAGTATTTT CATSDPTGVQTDTQYF
many TRBD1 TRBJ2-5 TRBV5-5 TGTGCCAGCAGCTTTTTAGGGACAGGAGGGGAGACCCAGTACTTC CASSFLGTGGETQYF
many TRBD1 TRBJ1-1 TRBV24-1 TGTGCCACCAGTTCCGGGACAGGGGTTGCTTTCTTT CATSSGTGVAFF
many - TRBJ2-3 TRBV18 TGTGCCAGCTCCACCGGGGCCACAGATACGCAGTATTTT CASSTGATDTQYF
many - TRBJ2-7 TRBV7-2 TGTGCCAGCAGCCCCGACAACGCCTACGAGCAGTACTTC CASSPDNAYEQYF
many - TRBJ2-1 TRBV4-3 TGCGCCAGCAGCCAAGAGTCCCCGGGTGAGCAGTTCTTC CASSQESPGEQFF
few - TRBJ2-5 TRBV29-1 TGCAGCGCCATCCTTTTTGGGTCTAAAGAGACCCAGTACTTC CSAILFGSKETQYF
many - TRBJ1-1 TRBV7-9 TGTGCCAGCAGCTCAAGACTACACGCGAACACTGAAGCTTTCTTT CASSSRLHANTEAFF